This T cell receptor (beta chain) was identified in a study of T-cell memory formation after mild COVID-19. In germline, CDR1 is LGHNA, CDR2 YSLEER. The germline V and J ends were trimmed by 0 bases and 8 bases, with 16 bases remaining between them. The length of the CDR3 is 16 residues. TCRdb processed the 5' RACE reads anew with MiXCR; each CDR3 protein has one entry. Of hundreds of thousands of distinct CDR3 sequences in the sample, less than 20% were seen once. The TCR comes from an adult woman who had mild COVID-19 (a few samples of this study predate the infection). Cell type and time point are not known. The chain uses TRBV4-3 and TRBJ2-2; a weak D match, TRBD2 (5 bases). Sample: PBMCs or a T cell subset sorted from them (not recorded which). The CDR3 DNA sequence: TGCGCCAGCAGCCAAGATCTAGGACTGCAAAGGGGGGAGCTGTTTTTT. Translated: CASSQDLGLQRGELFF.